These T cell receptor beta chains were read from a single sample in a study of spatial heterogeneity in lung cancer. TCRdb fed the 5' RACE reads into MiXCR, producing one record per CDR3 protein. The data contain about 60,000 distinct CDR3 sequences, roughly 8% of them singletons. This sample comprised PBMCs, obtained at surgery. Receptor source: a female donor with early-stage non-small cell lung cancer. Each CDR3 is given with its conserved first and last residue. The D gene is left open where the match is weak. Size tells how often a clone was seen (once, few, many) or the class of an expanded clone, and some rows leave it out.

v_gene	d_gene	abundance	j_gene	CDR3nt	CDR3aa
TRBV5-1	-	few	TRBJ2-1	TGCGCCAGCAGCCCGCTTAGACCCAACAATGAGCAGTTCTTC	CASSPLRPNNEQFF
TRBV20-1	-	-	TRBJ1-1	TGCAGTCCTGGGCCGGCGTTCGGCACTGAAGCTTTCTTT	CSPGPAFGTEAFF
TRBV12-3/TRBV12-4	-	many	TRBJ1-1	TGTGCCAGCAGGCCGTTGGGGGGCCGGCAAGCTTTCTTT	CASRPLGGRQAFF
TRBV2	-	-	TRBJ2-2	TGTGCCAGCAGTGGACTACCGACCGGGGAGCTGTTTTTT	CASSGLPTGELFF
TRBV19	TRBD1	-	TRBJ2-1	TGTGCCAGTAGTATAACGGGACAGGCCCTCAATGAGCAGTTCTTC	CASSITGQALNEQFF
TRBV7-9	TRBD2	many	TRBJ2-7	TGTGCCAGCACACAGGGGACTAGCGGGGAGGGGTTCGAGCAGTACTTC	CASTQGTSGEGFEQYF
TRBV29-1	TRBD1	many	TRBJ1-2	TGCAGCGTTCAGGGGGCTGGTTATGGCTACACCTTC	CSVQGAGYGYTF
TRBV5-1	TRBD1	-	TRBJ1-1	TGCGCCAGCAGCTTGGTCCCAGGGACAGGGATGAACACTGAAGCTTTCTTT	CASSLVPGTGMNTEAFF
TRBV6-6	-	many	TRBJ2-2	TGTGCCAGCAGTTACTCGTACCCGAACACCGGGGAGCTGTTTTTT	CASSYSYPNTGELFF
TRBV9	-	-	TRBJ2-3	TGTGCCAGCAGCGTAGAGAGGTTGGTTAGCACAGATACGCAGTATTTT	CASSVERLVSTDTQYF
TRBV7-2	-	-	TRBJ2-1	TGTGCAGTTGGGGCTTACAATGAGCAGTTCTTC	CAVGAYNEQFF
TRBV5-4	TRBD2	few	TRBJ2-2	TGTGCCAGCAGCTCAATGAGGAGCGGGAGGGAGAACACCGGGGAGCTGTTTTTT	CASSSMRSGRENTGELFF
TRBV5-1	-	many	TRBJ2-5	TGCGCCAGCAGCCGAACAGCGGGTGAGACCCAGTACTTC	CASSRTAGETQYF
TRBV20-1	-	medium-sized	TRBJ1-6	TGCAGTGCTAACGGGGGTAACAATTCACCCCTCCACTTT	CSANGGNNSPLHF
TRBV28	-	few	TRBJ2-2	TGTGCCAGCACTCCTTCGAATTGGGCCGGGGAGCTGTTTTTT	CASTPSNWAGELFF
TRBV9	TRBD1	medium-sized	TRBJ1-4	TGTGCCAGCAGCGGAGACGGGACAGGGGGACGAGATGAAAAACTGTTTTTT	CASSGDGTGGRDEKLFF
TRBV7-8	-	few	TRBJ1-4	TGTGCCAGCAGTACGACGGGAAGTAATGAAAAACTGTTTTTT	CASSTTGSNEKLFF
TRBV11-2	TRBD1	-	TRBJ1-5	TGTGCCAGCAGCTCGACAGGGCTTGGTCAGCCCCAGCATTTT	CASSSTGLGQPQHF
TRBV20-1	-	once	TRBJ2-1	TGCAGTGCTAGAGATCTCGGCACCAGCTCCTACAATGAGCAGTTCTTC	CSARDLGTSSYNEQFF
TRBV3-1	-	-	TRBJ2-2	TGTGCCAGCAGCCATAACCTAAGGCACACCGGGGAGCTGTTTTTT	CASSHNLRHTGELFF
TRBV3-1	TRBD2	many	TRBJ2-7	TGTGCCAGCAGCCAAGTGCTTCTAGCGGGAGGGCGAGATTACGAGCAGTACTTC	CASSQVLLAGGRDYEQYF
TRBV28	-	many	TRBJ2-5	TGTGCCAGCACAGGGACCGCGACGTACCAAGAGACCCAGTACTTC	CASTGTATYQETQYF
TRBV12-3/TRBV12-4	-	few	TRBJ1-1	TGTGCCAGCAGTTTAATCGAGGAGCCAGCTTTCTTT	CASSLIEEPAFF
TRBV12-5	TRBD1	few	TRBJ2-2	TGTGCTAGTGGTTTAACACAGGGGGCACCCGGGGAGCTGTTTTTT	CASGLTQGAPGELFF
TRBV5-1	TRBD2	-	TRBJ2-7	TGCGCCAGCACCTTAGCGGGAGGTAACCACGAGCAGTACTTC	CASTLAGGNHEQYF
TRBV12-3/TRBV12-4	-	many	TRBJ2-3	TGTGCCAGCAACCTGCGGGGAAGCACAGATACGCAGTATTTT	CASNLRGSTDTQYF
TRBV9	-	-	TRBJ2-5	TGTGCCAGCAGCGTAGCTGGACTCAGCCACCAAGAGACCCAGTACTTC	CASSVAGLSHQETQYF
TRBV5-1	TRBD2	-	TRBJ2-1	TGCGCCAGCAGCTTGGGCGGGACTAACAATGAGCAGTTCTTC	CASSLGGTNNEQFF
TRBV14	-	-	TRBJ1-4	TGTGCCAGCAGCCCCGGCAGGGAACTGTTTTTT	CASSPGRELFF
TRBV7-3	TRBD2	many	TRBJ2-1	TGTGCCAGCAGCGCCTTAGCGGGAGGGAACAATGAGCAGTTCTTC	CASSALAGGNNEQFF
TRBV20-1	TRBD2	few	TRBJ2-1	TGCAGTGCTGACCCGGGACTAGCGGAAAAAGGTTCCTACAATGAGCAGTTCTTC	CSADPGLAEKGSYNEQFF
TRBV28	-	few	TRBJ1-5	TGCTCCACGGGGATCCTCAGGGGGCCCCAGCATTTT	CSTGILRGPQHF
TRBV11-3	-	-	TRBJ1-2	TGTGCCAGCAGCTCGACGGAACGTGGCTACACCTTC	CASSSTERGYTF
TRBV12-3/TRBV12-4	-	-	TRBJ1-1	TGTGCCAGTGGGAACACTGAAGCTTTCTTT	CASGNTEAFF
TRBV15	-	many	TRBJ1-2	TGTGCCACCAGCAGAGATGAGGGCGGCTACACCTTC	CATSRDEGGYTF
TRBV2	-	many	TRBJ1-2	TGTGCCAGCACTCTTCCCCAGTACTATGGCTACACCTTC	CASTLPQYYGYTF
TRBV2	-	-	TRBJ1-1	TGTGCCAGCAGGGGAACAGGGACCCGCCGAGAGGACACTGAAGCTTTCTTT	CASRGTGTRREDTEAFF
TRBV7-8	TRBD1	many	TRBJ1-6	TGTGCCAGCAGCTCCATTCGTGGGACAGGGGTTTCACCCCTCCACTTT	CASSSIRGTGVSPLHF
TRBV7-9	TRBD1	many	TRBJ1-5	TGTGCCAGCAGCCCTCCGACAGGGGAGAAGCCCCAGCATTTT	CASSPPTGEKPQHF
TRBV24-1	-	few	TRBJ2-3	TGTGCCACCAGTGATGGGTTGCGACTCGCCCCCGGCACAGATACGCAGTATTTT	CATSDGLRLAPGTDTQYF